Here is one T cell receptor beta chain with its context. In the original processing: Amplification of reference gene primers was used by the study to estimate nucleated cell counts. The assay was immunoSEQ multiplex PCR, and TCRdb's table has in-frame clones only and misses some. That table is the source of V, J and clone size, and D and trimming were worked out from the DNA. The sample holds more than 300,000 clones; around 89% are singletons and the top ten take roughly 1.2%. The record originates from a study of blood T cell repertoires in COVID-19. Study-level background: The study drew acute and convalescent COVID-19 samples from the United States, Italy and Spain. PBMCs, B-cell-depleted T cells, or T cells were the source of the cDNA or gDNA that made up the material.

Deletions cut 3 bases from V and 0 bases from J, with 6 bases between. The CDR3 is 15 amino acids. Germline CDR1 and CDR2: LNHDA and SQIVND (reference sequence). Adults between about 18 and 95 years of age took part from under 30 US areas. Source material: PBMCs or T cells enriched from blood (not recorded which). This sequence was found in a woman under 30 who had recovered from COVID-19. The chain has TRBV19 and TRBJ1-6, with D unresolved. Written as DNA, the CDR3 is TGTGCCAGTAGTATTGGGAGCTCCTATAATTCACCCCTCCACTTT. This codes for CASSIGSSYNSPLHF.